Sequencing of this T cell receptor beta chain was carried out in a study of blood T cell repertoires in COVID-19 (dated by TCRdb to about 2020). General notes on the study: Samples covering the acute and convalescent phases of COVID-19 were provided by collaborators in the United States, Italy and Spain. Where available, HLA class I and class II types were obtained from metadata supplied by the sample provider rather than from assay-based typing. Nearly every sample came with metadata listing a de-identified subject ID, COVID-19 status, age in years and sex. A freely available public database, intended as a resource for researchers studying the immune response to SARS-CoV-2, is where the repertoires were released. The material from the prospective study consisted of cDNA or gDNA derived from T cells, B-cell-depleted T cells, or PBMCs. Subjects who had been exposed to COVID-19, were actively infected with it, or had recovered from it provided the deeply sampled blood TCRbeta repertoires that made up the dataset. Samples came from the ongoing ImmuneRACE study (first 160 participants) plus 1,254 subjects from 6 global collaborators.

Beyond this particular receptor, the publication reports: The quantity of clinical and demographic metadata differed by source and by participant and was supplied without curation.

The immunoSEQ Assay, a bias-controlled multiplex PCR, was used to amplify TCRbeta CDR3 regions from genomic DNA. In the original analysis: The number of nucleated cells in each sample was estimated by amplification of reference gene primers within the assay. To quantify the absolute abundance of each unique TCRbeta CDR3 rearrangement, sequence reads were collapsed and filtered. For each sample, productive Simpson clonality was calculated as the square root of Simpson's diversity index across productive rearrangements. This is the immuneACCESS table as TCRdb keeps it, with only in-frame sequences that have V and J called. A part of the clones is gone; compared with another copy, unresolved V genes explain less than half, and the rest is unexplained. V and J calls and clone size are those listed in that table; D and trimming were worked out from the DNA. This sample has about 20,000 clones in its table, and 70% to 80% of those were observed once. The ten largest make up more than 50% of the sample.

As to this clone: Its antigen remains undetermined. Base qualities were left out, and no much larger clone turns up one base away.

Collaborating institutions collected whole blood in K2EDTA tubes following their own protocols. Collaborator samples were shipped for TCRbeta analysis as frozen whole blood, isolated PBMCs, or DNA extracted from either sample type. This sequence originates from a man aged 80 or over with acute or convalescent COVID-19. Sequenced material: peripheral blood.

The DNA reads TGTGCCAGCAAGCGAGGAGTAGCGGGAGGGGGGGAGCAGTTCTTC. Translated, this is CASKRGVAGGGEQFF. Recombination joined TRBV6-5 with TRBJ2-1; TRBD2 fits 11 bases in the junction. V has 7 bases trimmed and J has 10 bases trimmed; junction bases matching no gene number 12. Spanning cysteine to phenylalanine, the CDR3 consists of 15 amino acids. Just the 45-base CDR3 DNA is kept, in frame starting at base 1. The germline V gene supplies CDR1 MNHEY and CDR2 SVGAGI.